These 6 T cell receptor beta chains originate from one sample sequenced in a study of blood T cell repertoires in COVID-19. Assay used: immunoSEQ multiplex PCR; TCRdb lists only in-frame clones, some missing. Among fewer than 250,000 clones, 84% were seen once, and the ten largest hold about 4%. The sample was peripheral blood. These receptors were obtained from a man aged 45-60 years with acute or convalescent COVID-19.

This clone came up a few times. V is TRBV28 and J is TRBJ2-1; 9 bases map to TRBD2. The CDR3 is 16 amino acids. Germline trimming cut 2 bases from V and 2 bases from J; bases unmatched to any gene: 4. The germline V gene has CDR1 MDHEN and CDR2 SYDVKM. In nucleotides, the CDR3 is TGTGCCAGCAGTTTAATGGCTAGCGGGACCTACAATGAGCAGTTCTTC. It codes for CASSLMASGTYNEQFF.

CDR3 loop: CASSEIGGVAGELFF. CDR3 bases: TGTGCCAGCAGTGAAATCGGGGGGGTTGCCGGGGAGCTGTTTTTT. The V call is TRBV6-1, the J call TRBJ2-2, with 8 nucleotides matching TRBD2. The CDR3 has 15 residues. V was clipped by 2 bases and J by 6 bases; unmatched bases: 5. CDR1 MNHNS and CDR2 SASEGT come from the germline V gene.

V gene TRBV2 combines with J gene TRBJ1-4; 8 bases are shared with TRBD1. In germline, CDR1 is SNHLY, CDR2 FYNNEI. This CDR3 has 14 residues. V was pared by 6 bases and J by 6 bases, with 6 bases of the junction left unmatched. The CDR3 protein is CASSNDRGHEKLFF. As DNA, the CDR3 is TGTGCCAGCAGCAACGACAGGGGCCATGAAAAACTGTTTTTT.

The rearrangement joins TRBV6-5 to TRBJ1-2, with D possibly being TRBD1 (5 bases). There are 16 residues in the CDR3. Germline V gene sequence: CDR1 MNHEY, CDR2 SVGAGI. The V and J ends lost 3 bases and 6 bases respectively, with 20 bases between them. The CDR3 here is CASSYRSGGGRDGYTF. The CDR3 region has the DNA TGTGCCAGCAGTTATCGATCGGGGGGAGGACGCGATGGCTACACCTTC.

This chain joins TRBV6-4 and TRBJ2-2; 10 nucleotides agree with TRBD2. The CDR3 extends over 15 amino acids. J gave up 1 base and V 6 bases, and 2 bases lay outside the gene matches. Germline V gene sequence: CDR1 MRHNA, CDR2 SNTAGT. The CDR3 region is CASRRLAGNTGELFF. The CDR3 DNA is TGTGCCAGCAGGAGACTAGCGGGGAACACCGGGGAGCTGTTTTTT.

The chain combines TRBV14 with TRBJ2-7; a weak D match, TRBD2 (6 bases). Between the trimmed V and J ends, which lost 1 base and 4 bases, there was a span of 14 bases. The CDR3 covers 15 residues. CDR1 is SGHDN, CDR2 FVKESK, per germline. The CDR3 spells CASSQVNGGAYEQYF. The DNA of the CDR3 is TGTGCCAGCAGCCAAGTTAACGGGGGTGCATACGAGCAGTACTTC.